This T cell receptor beta chain was captured by sequencing in a study of type 1 regulatory T cells. Study-wide context: An in vitro protocol generated T-allo10, a Tr1-enriched, alloantigen-specific CD4 T cell product.

Per germline, CDR1 LGHDT and CDR2 YNNKEL (reference sequence). V was trimmed by 3 bases and J by 2 bases, leaving 11 bases between them. There are 15 residues in the CDR3. TCRdb re-called the reads with MiXCR, one entry per CDR3 protein. The table includes 80,000 to 100,000 distinct CDR3 sequences, about a third detected once. This clonotype was seen many times. The chain is built from TRBV3-1 and TRBJ1-5; D might be TRBD1 (5 bases). The sample taken for sequencing was CD4+ T cells, either the whole sample or a sorted fraction (not recorded which). This receptor was obtained from a human donor in good health. In DNA, the CDR3 is TGTGCCAGCAGCCAGTCTCGGGGCCGCAATCAGCCCCAGCATTTT. This translates into CASSQSRGRNQPQHF.